This T cell receptor beta chain originates from a study of blood T cell repertoires in COVID-19. Source study methods: Amplification of reference gene primers provided the estimated nucleated cell counts. The protocol was immunoSEQ multiplex PCR, while the TCRdb copy is restricted to in-frame clones and leaves out a portion. V, J and clone size derive from that table, while D and trimming were established from the DNA sequence. The sample consists of some 300,000 clones, 85% to 90% of them appearing once. The participants were between 18 and 89 years old and came from under 25 US areas. Recovery meant two consecutive negative NP/OP PCR tests, professional clearance, or resolved symptoms. The CDR3 is 15 amino acids. Trimming shortened V by 2 bases and J by 2 bases, and 9 bases separated the two germline ends. Germline V CDR1 and CDR2: MNHEY, SMNVEV (reference sequence).

V is TRBV27 and J is TRBJ2-2; TRBD1 is a possible D gene (5 bases). The source material was PBMCs or T cells enriched from blood (not recorded which). This TCR was recovered from a young man who had recovered from COVID-19. The CDR3 protein is CASSLQGFNTGELFF. In nucleotides, the CDR3 is TGTGCCAGCAGTTTACAGGGTTTCAACACCGGGGAGCTGTTTTTT.